This T cell receptor beta chain was recorded in a study of glioma-infiltrating T cells after dendritic cell vaccination. Amplification used 60 V beta primers and 13 J beta primers. Produced via immunoSEQ multiplex PCR; TCRdb's table is partial and in-frame only. This sample has roughly 83,000 clones; around 84% occur once, and the top ten carry around a sixth. The V gene's germline CDR1 is LNHDA and CDR2 SQIVND (reference sequence). The ends were cut back, 6 bases at V and 3 bases at J, with 11 bases in the middle. This CDR3 is 13 amino acids long. Only patients with spare fresh-frozen tumor and over two years of follow-up were included. This clone was seen a single time.

This chain uses TRBV19 with TRBJ1-2; tentatively, D is TRBD1 (6 bases). This specimen was blood, taken before dendritic cell vaccination. This receptor was taken from a human donor with glioblastoma. CDR3 region: CASSRRTDYGYTF. The CDR3, as DNA: TGTGCCAGTAGCAGACGGACAGACTATGGCTACACCTTC.